What follows are 3 T cell receptor beta chains derived from one specimen sequenced in a study of radiotherapy plus CTLA-4 blockade in lung cancer. Clones were read by immunoSEQ multiplex PCR, and TCRdb kept only the in-frame ones, dropping some. In the table there are fewer than 40,000 clones, less than 75% of which are singletons. The material was peripheral blood, obtained from a patient treated with radiotherapy plus ipilimumab. The receptors come from a human donor with non-small cell lung cancer whose response to radiotherapy plus ipilimumab could not be evaluated.

V is TRBV27 and J is TRBJ1-2; 9 positions agree with TRBD1. V shed 4 bases, J shed 5 bases, and the junction held 8 bases outside the gene matches. CDR1 is MNHEY and CDR2 is SMNVEV in the germline V gene (reference sequence). CDR3 length: 15 amino acids. The CDR3 bases are TGTGCCAGCAGTTACTTTACAGGGGGCGAATATGGCTACACCTTC. Its translation is CASSYFTGGEYGYTF.

The chain uses TRBV6-5 and TRBJ2-3; TRBD2 agrees at 7 bases. Germline V gene lookup returns CDR1 MNHEY and CDR2 SVGAGI. V lost 5 bases and J lost 4; bases outside the gene matches: 6. The CDR3 consists of 14 residues. The CDR3 spells CASSLGLVSDTQYF. The CDR3 DNA reads TGTGCCAGCAGTCTAGGACTAGTTTCAGATACGCAGTATTTT.

This clone was counted a single time. This chain links TRBV4-1 with TRBJ2-3; TRBD1 matches at 7 bases. CDR3 length: 14 amino acids. Germline trimming cut 5 bases from V and 4 bases from J; bases unmatched to any gene: 6. Germline CDR1 MGHRA, CDR2 YSYEKL. The CDR3 region is CASSDDRDSDTQYF. The DNA for the CDR3 is TGCGCCAGCAGCGACGACAGGGATTCAGATACGCAGTATTTT.